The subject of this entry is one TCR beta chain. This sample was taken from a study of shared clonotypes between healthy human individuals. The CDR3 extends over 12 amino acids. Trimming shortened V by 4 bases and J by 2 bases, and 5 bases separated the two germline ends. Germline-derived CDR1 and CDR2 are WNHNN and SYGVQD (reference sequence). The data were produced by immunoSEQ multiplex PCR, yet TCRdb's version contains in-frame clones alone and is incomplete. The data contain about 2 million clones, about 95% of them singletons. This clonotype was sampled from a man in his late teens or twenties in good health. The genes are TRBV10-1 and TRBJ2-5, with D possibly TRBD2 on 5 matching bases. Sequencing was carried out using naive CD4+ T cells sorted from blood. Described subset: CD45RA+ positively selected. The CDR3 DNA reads TGCGCCAGCAGTGGGGAGCAAGAGACCCAGTACTTC. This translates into CASSGEQETQYF.